This T cell receptor beta chain was recovered during a study of metastatic and nonmetastatic thyroid tumors. The V gene lost 1 base and the J gene lost 0 bases, with 11 bases spanning the gap. Per germline, CDR1 SGHAT and CDR2 FQNNGV. The CDR3 runs 16 residues. Every patient underwent thyroid surgery untreated. MiXCR re-clonotyped the PCR reads for TCRdb. This table holds 70,000 or so clones, about 14% found once. Sequenced material: blood. The clonotype comes from a male donor with papillary thyroid cancer or a benign thyroid nodule (not recorded which). Some clones in this sample may be carry-over from other donors' samples. The J gene is TRBJ2-3, the V gene TRBV11-2; a possible D gene is TRBD2 (5 bases). CDR3 residues: CASSLGAVTSTDTQYF. The CDR3 DNA reads as TGTGCCAGCAGCTTAGGAGCGGTTACTAGCACAGATACGCAGTATTTT.